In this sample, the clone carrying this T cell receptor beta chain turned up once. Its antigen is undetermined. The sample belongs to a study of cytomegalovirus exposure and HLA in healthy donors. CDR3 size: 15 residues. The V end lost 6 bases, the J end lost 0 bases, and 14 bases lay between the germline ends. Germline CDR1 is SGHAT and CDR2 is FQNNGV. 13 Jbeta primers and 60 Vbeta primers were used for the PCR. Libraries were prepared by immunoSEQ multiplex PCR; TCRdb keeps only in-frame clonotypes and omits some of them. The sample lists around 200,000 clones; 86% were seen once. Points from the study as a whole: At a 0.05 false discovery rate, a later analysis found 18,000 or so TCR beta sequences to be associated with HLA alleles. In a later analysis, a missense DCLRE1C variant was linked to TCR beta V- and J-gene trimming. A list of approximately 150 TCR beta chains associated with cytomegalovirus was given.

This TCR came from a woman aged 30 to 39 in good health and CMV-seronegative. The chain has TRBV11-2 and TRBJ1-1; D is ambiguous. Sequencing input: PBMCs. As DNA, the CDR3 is TGTGCCAGCAGTCCCGCGGGCAGACTGAACACTGAAGCTTTCTTT. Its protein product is CASSPAGRLNTEAFF. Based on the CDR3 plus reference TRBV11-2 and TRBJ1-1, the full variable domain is EAGVAQSPRYKIIEKRQSVAFWCNPISGHATLYWYQQILGQGPKLLIQFQNNGVVDDSQLPKDRFSAERLKGVDSTLKIQPAKLEDSAVYLCASSPAGRLNTEAFFGQGTRLTVV.